Shown below are 29 T cell receptor beta chains from a single sample sequenced in a study of Graves' ophthalmopathy and Graves' hyperthyroidism. Amplification targeted the TCR beta CDR3 regions, with RNA transcripts as the source material. First-round RT-PCR employed HTBI primers, with a second-round multiplex PCR after it. TCRdb recomputed calls from the multiplex PCR reads with MiXCR, one row per CDR3 protein. The sample contains approximately 500,000 distinct CDR3 sequences, approximately 15% of which appear only once. The sequencing input was blood. The receptors here all came from a woman aged 25 to 39 with Graves' ophthalmopathy.

This clonotype has at least ten counts. The gene calls are TRBV12-3 or TRBV12-4 and TRBJ2-2, with no clear D. The CDR3 has 16 residues. V lost 3 bases and J 2 bases, leaving 13 bases between the germline ends. The DNA for the CDR3 is TGTGCCAGCAGTTTCCACGGACGGAGAAACACCGGGGAGCTGTTTTTT. Translation gives CASSFHGRRNTGELFF.

The V gene is TRBV27, the J gene TRBJ1-1, with TRBD1 identical over 11 bases. Germline trimming cut 3 bases from V and 5 bases from J; bases unmatched to any gene: 2. Germline CDR1 reads MNHEY; CDR2 reads SMNVEV (reference sequence). CDR3 length: 14 residues. CDR3 sequence (DNA): TGTGCCAGCAGTTTGGACAGGGGGCAAACTGAAGCTTTCTTT. Translated, it gives CASSLDRGQTEAFF.

Concerning this clonotype itself: This may arise from a read error, as a much more abundant clone is one base away. The genes are TRBV6-1 and TRBJ2-7, with D uncertain. The V gene's germline CDR1 is MNHNS and CDR2 SASEGT. This CDR3 has 11 residues. The germline V and J ends were trimmed by 7 bases and 3 bases, with 7 bases remaining between them. CDR3 sequence (DNA): TGTGCCAGCAATGCGTACTACGAGCAGTACTTC. It is translated as CASNAYYEQYF.

Comment on this clonotype: A much larger clone is a single base away; this may be a read error. The V call is TRBV20-1, the J call TRBJ2-6; 9 bases fit TRBD1. CDR1 and CDR2 from the germline V gene are DFQATT and SNEGSKA (reference sequence). The CDR3 has 18 residues. J was trimmed by 1 base and V by 7 bases; bases with no gene match: 14. Here the CDR3 reads CSVLSTGGLVSGANVLTF. Here the CDR3 DNA reads TGCAGTGTCCTAAGCACAGGGGGCCTGGTGTCTGGGGCCAACGTCCTGACTTTC.

In this sample, this clonotype turned up many times. V gene TRBV29-1 combines with J gene TRBJ1-1; 11 positions match TRBD1. The CDR3 sequence is 17 residues long. CDR1 is SQVTM, CDR2 ANQGSEA, per germline. J lost 1 base, V lost 4 bases, and 11 bases had no gene match. The CDR3 bases are TGCAGCGTTGGCGGACAGGGGGCAACGGGGGGGAACACTGAAGCTTTCTTT. Translation gives CSVGGQGATGGNTEAFF.

This clonotype was detected ten times or more. The genes are TRBV28 and TRBJ2-4; 9 positions match TRBD1. This CDR3 contains 16 residues. Germline CDR1 reads MDHEN; CDR2 reads SYDVKM. The J segment lost 6 bases and the V segment lost 6 bases, leaving 12 bases of the junction unmatched. The CDR3 reads CASRRTGQGRANIQYF. DNA of the CDR3: TGTGCCAGCAGACGAACGGGACAGGGAAGGGCAAACATTCAGTACTTC.

This clonotype was seen repeatedly, ten times or more. V is TRBV24-1 and J is TRBJ1-1, with 9 positions matching TRBD1. CDR3 size: 14 residues. V gave up 4 bases and J gave up 5 bases; unmatched junction bases: 4. Per germline, CDR1 KGHDR and CDR2 SFDVKD. The chain's CDR3 is CATSDSTGGTEAFF. Written as DNA, the CDR3 is TGTGCCACCAGTGACTCGACAGGGGGAACTGAAGCTTTCTTT.

The chain combines TRBV29-1 with TRBJ2-1, with TRBD2 matching over 11 bases. Germline V CDR1 and CDR2: SQVTM, ANQGSEA. CDR3 length equals 14 residues. With 7 bases clipped from V and 3 bases from J, the junction kept 5 bases outside the gene matches. CDR3 region: CSARLAGLYNEQFF. The DNA for the CDR3 is TGCAGCGCCCGACTAGCGGGGCTCTACAATGAGCAGTTCTTC.

This clonotype was counted ten times or more. This chain uses TRBV30 with TRBJ1-2, with a possible D match to TRBD1 (6 bases). Trimming stripped 7 bases from V and 6 bases from J, with 15 bases between. Germline values: CDR1 GTSNPN, CDR2 SVGIG (reference sequence). The CDR3 sequence is 12 residues long. The chain's CDR3 is CAYQPGADGYTF. The CDR3 nucleotides read TGTGCCTACCAACCGGGGGCGGATGGCTACACCTTC.

This clonotype came up many times. The chain couples TRBV19 to TRBJ1-1, with D maybe TRBD1 (5 bases). The CDR3 covers 14 residues. Germline V gene sequence: CDR1 LNHDA, CDR2 SQIVND (reference sequence). V lost 1 base to trimming and J lost 0 bases, with 6 bases between them. The CDR3 DNA follows: TGTGCCAGTAGTATAGGGACATTGAACACTGAAGCTTTCTTT. It yields the protein CASSIGTLNTEAFF. Using reference TRBV19 and TRBJ1-1 for the parts outside the CDR3, the full variable domain is DGGITQSPKYLFRKEGQNVTLSCEQNLNHDAMYWYRQDPGQGLRLIYYSQIVNDFQKGDIAEGYSVSREKKESFPLTVTSAQKNPTAFYLCASSIGTLNTEAFFGQGTRLTVV.

The chain employs TRBV19 and TRBJ1-2; TRBD1 aligns across 9 bases. The CDR3 extends over 19 amino acids. Trimming cost V 5 bases and J 0 bases; bases outside gene matches: 16. Germline lookup yields CDR1 LNHDA and CDR2 SQIVND (reference sequence). The CDR3 loop is CASSARTTGGLKANYGYTF. The CDR3 region has the DNA TGTGCCAGTAGTGCACGGACGACAGGGGGATTAAAAGCTAACTATGGCTACACCTTC.

As for this clonotype: This may be a read error: a much more frequent sequence differs by one nucleotide. The chain combines TRBV29-1 with TRBJ2-5, with 12 nucleotides matching TRBD1. The length of the CDR3 is 15 residues. Per germline, CDR1 SQVTM and CDR2 ANQGSEA. The CDR3 sequence is CSVGDRGLFGEAQYF. The CDR3 DNA reads TGCAGCGTTGGGGACAGGGGGCTGTTTGGAGAGGCCCAGTACTTC.

V gene TRBV12-3 or TRBV12-4 combines with J gene TRBJ2-7; weak D call: TRBD2 (5 bases). V lost 6 bases and J lost 5, with 17 bases in between. The CDR3 length is 14 residues. The CDR3 region has the DNA TGTGCCAGCAGCCTCGCGGGCGTATTCAACGAGCAGTACTTC. Translating it yields CASSLAGVFNEQYF.

In this sample, this clonotype turned up many times. The J gene is TRBJ1-1, the V gene TRBV20-1; 7 bases match TRBD1. Germline loops: CDR1 DFQATT, CDR2 SNEGSKA (reference sequence). This CDR3 has 14 residues. V was clipped by 4 bases and J by 3 bases; unmatched bases: 8. DNA of the CDR3: TGCAGTGCTAATGCTGGGGACAGTGACACTGAAGCTTTCTTT. Its protein product is CSANAGDSDTEAFF.

This clonotype was counted many times. The chain has TRBV5-5 and TRBJ1-1; D is perhaps TRBD1 (5 bases). This CDR3 region has 14 residues. Germline CDR1 reads SGHKS; CDR2 reads YYEKEE (reference sequence). Trimming removed 0 bases at V and 6 bases at J, with 12 bases between. CDR3 residues: CASSLEGPTAEAFF. Written as DNA, the CDR3 is TGTGCCAGCAGCTTGGAGGGGCCAACGGCTGAAGCTTTCTTT.

This clonotype has a count of ten or more. The chain joins TRBV4-2 to TRBJ1-2; D not resolved. The ends were cut back, 1 base at V and 5 bases at J, with 20 bases in the middle. The CDR3 totals 17 residues. Germline CDR1 reads LGHNA; CDR2 reads YNFKEQ. The CDR3 sequence: CASSQVPSGRAEYGYTF. The CDR3 coding sequence is TGTGCCAGCAGCCAAGTCCCCTCGGGAAGGGCGGAGTATGGCTACACCTTC.

This clonotype was detected ten times or more. This rearrangement joins TRBV20-1 to TRBJ1-2, with D maybe TRBD1 (6 bases). The CDR3 is made up of 13 amino acids. Trimming took 4 bases from V and 1 from J, leaving 10 bases between them. The germline V gene encodes CDR1 DFQATT and CDR2 SNEGSKA (reference sequence). This chain's CDR3 is CSAKQGINYGYTF. The CDR3, as DNA: TGCAGTGCTAAACAGGGTATTAACTATGGCTACACCTTC.

This clonotype has ten or more counts. In DNA form, the CDR3 reads TGTGCCAGCAGCCGCACTCGTTCCACGGGCAATCAGCCCCAGCATTTT. The encoded protein is CASSRTRSTGNQPQHF. The chain couples TRBV12-3 or TRBV12-4 to TRBJ1-5; no clear D. Trimming stripped 6 bases from V and 2 bases from J, with 17 bases between. The CDR3 is 16 amino acids.

The CDR3 loop reads CAWSVLSYEQYF. The CDR3, as DNA: TGTGCCTGGAGTGTTTTGTCCTACGAGCAGTACTTC. The gene calls are TRBV30 and TRBJ2-7; D not resolved. The CDR3 consists of 12 residues. V shed 0 bases and J shed 1 base, with 4 bases lying between them. Germline V gene sequence: CDR1 GTSNPN, CDR2 SVGIG (reference sequence). The variable domain in full, with the rest retrieved from reference TRBV30 and TRBJ2-7, is SQTIHQWPATLVQPVGSPLSLECTVEGTSNPNLYWYRQAAGRGLQLLFYSVGIGQISSEVPQNLSASRPQDRQFILSSKKLLLSDSGFYLCAWSVLSYEQYFGPGTRLTVT.

Notes on this clonotype: A read error is possible here, since a much larger clone lies one base away. The V and J genes are TRBV28 and TRBJ2-5; 9 nucleotides agree with TRBD1. V lost 2 bases and J lost 8; bases outside the gene matches: 12. The CDR3 sequence is 16 residues long. Germline V gene lookup returns CDR1 MDHEN and CDR2 SYDVKM. In DNA form, the CDR3 reads TGTGCCAGCAGTTTAGCCCCGAGGACAGGGGTCGATACCCAGTACTTC. Encoded protein: CASSLAPRTGVDTQYF.

This clonotype was recorded at least ten times. The chain employs TRBV3-1 and TRBJ2-7; D ambiguous. From germline, CDR1 is LGHDT and CDR2 YNNKEL (reference sequence). The V gene lost 3 bases and the J gene lost 5 bases, with 11 bases spanning the gap. The CDR3 is 13 amino acids. CDR3 sequence: CASSQEPPHEQYF. The CDR3 region has the DNA TGTGCCAGCAGCCAGGAACCCCCCCACGAGCAGTACTTC.

Worth noting for this clonotype: Sequence at one end of the junction differs from germline and may be a read error. The rearrangement links TRBV7-8 to TRBJ2-7, with a tentative D call TRBD1 (6 bases). The germline V gene has CDR1 SGHVS and CDR2 FQNEAQ. The CDR3 is made up of 15 amino acids. The CDR3 sequence: CASSPPRWGPYEQCF. In DNA, the CDR3 is TGTGCCAGCAGCCCGCCGCGGTGGGGGCCCTACGAGCAGTGCTTC.

Many counts were recorded for this clonotype. The gene calls are TRBV28 and TRBJ2-5; 7 nucleotides agree with TRBD1. The CDR3 spans 14 residues. From germline, CDR1 is MDHEN and CDR2 SYDVKM. V was pared by 6 bases and J by 2 bases, with 6 bases of the junction left unmatched. The CDR3 protein is CASRRGQTQETQYF. For the CDR3, the DNA is TGTGCCAGCAGACGGGGACAGACACAAGAGACCCAGTACTTC.

This clonotype was seen at least ten times. A much larger clone is a single base away; this may be a read error. The chain links TRBV5-1 to TRBJ1-1; D perhaps matches TRBD1 (5 bases). The germline V gene encodes CDR1 SGHRS and CDR2 YFSETQ. The CDR3 has 14 residues. Here the CDR3 DNA reads TGTGCCACCAGTGGTGCAGGAGGGGACACTGAAGCTTTCTTT. Its translation is CATSGAGGDTEAFF.

V and J are TRBV12-3 or TRBV12-4 and TRBJ2-7, with D possibly matching TRBD2 (7 bases). The CDR3 is 17 amino acids. Trimming removed 3 bases from V and 3 bases from J, with 21 bases in between. The chain's CDR3 is CASSFGGGGAVYYEQYF. The CDR3 bases are TGTGCCAGCAGTTTTGGTGGCGGGGGCGCGGTGTACTACGAGCAGTACTTC.

This clonotype occurred a few times. The chain is built from TRBV5-4 and TRBJ1-1, with D hard to call. Per germline, CDR1 SGHNT and CDR2 YYREEE (reference sequence). The CDR3 covers 14 residues. Trimming shortened V by 2 bases and J by 0 bases, and 8 bases separated the two germline ends. CDR3 DNA: TGTGCCAGCAGCTTATGGGCCATGAACACTGAAGCTTTCTTT. It encodes CASSLWAMNTEAFF.

This clonotype was found many times. J is TRBJ1-1 and V is TRBV6-5, with a weak D call TRBD1 (5 bases). Trimming stripped 4 bases from V and 5 bases from J, with 8 bases between. The CDR3 covers 12 residues. Germline V CDR1 and CDR2: MNHEY, SVGAGI. CDR3 residues: CASSSQETEAFF. As DNA, the CDR3 is TGTGCCAGCAGTTCACAGGAAACTGAAGCTTTCTTT.

The rearrangement links TRBV27 to TRBJ2-5, with 12 bases aligning to TRBD1. V lost 5 bases to trimming and J lost 3 bases; unmatched junction nucleotides: 10. CDR1 and CDR2 from the germline V gene are MNHEY and SMNVEV (reference sequence). The CDR3 is 17 amino acids. CDR3 DNA sequence: TGTGCCAGCAGTGCCCCCGGGACAGGGGGCTCTGAAGAGACCCAGTACTTC. This gives the protein CASSAPGTGGSEETQYF.

This clonotype was found many times. The chain links TRBV6-1 to TRBJ2-7; possible D gene TRBD2, 6 bases. CDR1 is MNHNS, CDR2 SASEGT, per germline. CDR3 length: 15 amino acids. V was clipped by 1 base and J by 5 bases, with 15 bases between them. CDR3: CASSEVGAGGNEQYF. The CDR3 DNA reads as TGTGCCAGCAGTGAAGTTGGTGCCGGAGGGAACGAGCAGTACTTC.